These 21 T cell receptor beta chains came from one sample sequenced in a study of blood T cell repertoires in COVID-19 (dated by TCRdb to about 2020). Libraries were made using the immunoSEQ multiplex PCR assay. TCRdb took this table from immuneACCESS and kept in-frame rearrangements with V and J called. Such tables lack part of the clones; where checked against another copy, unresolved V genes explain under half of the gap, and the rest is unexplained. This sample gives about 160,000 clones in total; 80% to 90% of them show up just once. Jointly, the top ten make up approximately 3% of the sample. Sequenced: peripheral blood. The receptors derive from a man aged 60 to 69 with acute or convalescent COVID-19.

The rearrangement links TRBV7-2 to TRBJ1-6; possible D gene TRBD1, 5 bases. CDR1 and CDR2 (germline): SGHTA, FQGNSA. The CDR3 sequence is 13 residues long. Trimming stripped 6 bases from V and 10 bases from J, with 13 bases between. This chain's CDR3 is CASSSFRGSPLHF. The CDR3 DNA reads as TGTGCCAGCAGTTCATTTCGGGGGTCACCCCTCCACTTT.

CDR3 in DNA: TGTGCCAGCAGCTTATTAAGCGGAGAGCAGTACTTC. Translation: CASSLLSGEQYF. The J gene is TRBJ2-7, the V gene TRBV7-2; maybe TRBD2 (5 bases). The CDR3 consists of 12 residues. Per germline, CDR1 SGHTA and CDR2 FQGNSA. Trimming pared 2 bases from V and 7 bases from J, leaving 9 bases between.

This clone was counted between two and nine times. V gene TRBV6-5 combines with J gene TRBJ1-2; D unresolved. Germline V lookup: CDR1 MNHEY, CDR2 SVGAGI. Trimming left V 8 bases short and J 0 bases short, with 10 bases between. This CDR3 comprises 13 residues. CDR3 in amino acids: CASARTANYGYTF. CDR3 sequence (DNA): TGTGCCAGCGCCCGTACAGCTAACTATGGCTACACCTTC.

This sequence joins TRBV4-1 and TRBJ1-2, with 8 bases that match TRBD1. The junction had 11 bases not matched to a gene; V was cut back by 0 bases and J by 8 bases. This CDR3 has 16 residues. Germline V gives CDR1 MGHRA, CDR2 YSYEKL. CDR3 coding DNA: TGCGCCAGCAGCCAAGATCTCGTCAGGGGGCCTGAGGGCTACACCTTC. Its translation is CASSQDLVRGPEGYTF.

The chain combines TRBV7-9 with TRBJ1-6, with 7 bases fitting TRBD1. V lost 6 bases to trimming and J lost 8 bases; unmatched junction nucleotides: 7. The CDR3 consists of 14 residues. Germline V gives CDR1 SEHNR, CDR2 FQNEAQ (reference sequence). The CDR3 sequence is CASRKTGRDSPLHF. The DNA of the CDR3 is TGTGCCAGCAGGAAGACAGGGAGAGATTCACCCCTCCACTTT.

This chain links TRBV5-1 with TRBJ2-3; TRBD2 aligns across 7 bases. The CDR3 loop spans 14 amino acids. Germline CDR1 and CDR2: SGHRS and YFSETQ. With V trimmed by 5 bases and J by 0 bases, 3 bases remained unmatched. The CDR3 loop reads CASRISGSTDTQYF. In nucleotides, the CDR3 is TGCGCCAGCAGGATTAGCGGGAGCACAGATACGCAGTATTTT.

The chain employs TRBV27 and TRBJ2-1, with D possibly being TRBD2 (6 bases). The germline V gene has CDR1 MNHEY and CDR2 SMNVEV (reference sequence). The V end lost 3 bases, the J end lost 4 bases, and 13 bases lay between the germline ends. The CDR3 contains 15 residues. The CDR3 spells CASSFSMGGYNEQFF. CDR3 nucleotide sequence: TGTGCCAGCAGTTTTTCTATGGGGGGTTACAATGAGCAGTTCTTC.

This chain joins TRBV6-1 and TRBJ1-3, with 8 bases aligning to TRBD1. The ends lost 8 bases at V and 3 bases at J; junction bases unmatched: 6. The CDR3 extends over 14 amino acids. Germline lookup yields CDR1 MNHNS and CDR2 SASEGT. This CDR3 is CASRDRRDGNTIYF. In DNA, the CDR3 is TGTGCCAGCCGGGACAGGAGAGATGGAAACACCATATATTTT.

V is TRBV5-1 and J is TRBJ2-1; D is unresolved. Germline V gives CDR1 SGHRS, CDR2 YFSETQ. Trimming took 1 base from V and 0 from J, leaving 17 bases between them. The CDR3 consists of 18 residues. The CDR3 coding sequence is TGCGCCAGCAGCTTGACAGTACTTATCGTTAGCTCCTACAATGAGCAGTTCTTC. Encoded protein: CASSLTVLIVSSYNEQFF. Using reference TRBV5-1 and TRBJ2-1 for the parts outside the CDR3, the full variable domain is KAGVTQTPRYLIKTRGQQVTLSCSPISGHRSVSWYQQTPGQGLQFLFEYFSETQRNKGNFPGRFSGRQFSNSRSEMNVSTLELGDSALYLCASSLTVLIVSSYNEQFFGPGTRLTVL.

The CDR3 DNA reads as TGCGCCAGCAGACCGACAGACGGGGAGCTGTTTTTT. Translating it yields CASRPTDGELFF. V gene TRBV5-1 combines with J gene TRBJ2-2, with D perhaps matching TRBD1 (5 bases). The CDR3 is 12 amino acids. Germline lookup yields CDR1 SGHRS and CDR2 YFSETQ. Trimming shortened V by 5 bases and J by 7 bases, and 9 bases separated the two germline ends. Based on the CDR3 plus reference TRBV5-1 and TRBJ2-2, the full variable domain is KAGVTQTPRYLIKTRGQQVTLSCSPISGHRSVSWYQQTPGQGLQFLFEYFSETQRNKGNFPGRFSGRQFSNSRSEMNVSTLELGDSALYLCASRPTDGELFFGEGSRLTVL.

This CDR3 reads CASSLQRGSTEETQYF. The CDR3 DNA sequence: TGTGCCAGCAGCCTGCAGCGGGGGTCGACTGAGGAGACCCAGTACTTC. The chain uses TRBV3-1 (or the pseudogene TRBV3-2) and TRBJ2-5; 8 positions match TRBD2. The germline CDR1 and CDR2 sequences are LGHDT and YNNKEL (reference sequence). This CDR3 spans 16 amino acids. With V trimmed by 4 bases and J by 5 bases, 12 bases remained unmatched.

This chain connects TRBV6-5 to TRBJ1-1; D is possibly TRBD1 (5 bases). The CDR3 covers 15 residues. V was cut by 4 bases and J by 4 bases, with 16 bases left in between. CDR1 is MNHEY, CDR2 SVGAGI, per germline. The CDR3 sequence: CASSSLQGRGTEAFF. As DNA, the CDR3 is TGTGCCAGCAGTTCGCTTCAGGGTAGGGGCACTGAAGCTTTCTTT.

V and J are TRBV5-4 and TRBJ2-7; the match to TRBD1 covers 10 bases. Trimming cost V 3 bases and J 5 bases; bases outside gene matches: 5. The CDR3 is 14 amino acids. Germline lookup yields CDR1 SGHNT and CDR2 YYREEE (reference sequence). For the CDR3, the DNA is TGTGCCAGCAGCTCCGGGACAGGGGAAAACGAGCAGTACTTC. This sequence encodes CASSSGTGENEQYF.

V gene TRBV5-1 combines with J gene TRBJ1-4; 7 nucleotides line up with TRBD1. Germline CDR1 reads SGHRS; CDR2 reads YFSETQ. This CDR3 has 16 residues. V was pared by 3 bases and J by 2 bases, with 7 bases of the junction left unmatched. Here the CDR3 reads CASSSNRGLTNEKLFF. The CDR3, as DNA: TGCGCCAGCAGCTCAAACAGGGGTTTGACTAATGAAAAACTGTTTTTT.

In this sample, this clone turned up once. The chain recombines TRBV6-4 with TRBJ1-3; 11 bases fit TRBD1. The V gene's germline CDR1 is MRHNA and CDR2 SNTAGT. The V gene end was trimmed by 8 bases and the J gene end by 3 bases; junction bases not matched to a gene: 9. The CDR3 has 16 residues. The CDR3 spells CASPYGQGAVGNTIYF. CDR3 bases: TGTGCCAGCCCCTACGGACAGGGGGCGGTTGGAAACACCATATATTTT.

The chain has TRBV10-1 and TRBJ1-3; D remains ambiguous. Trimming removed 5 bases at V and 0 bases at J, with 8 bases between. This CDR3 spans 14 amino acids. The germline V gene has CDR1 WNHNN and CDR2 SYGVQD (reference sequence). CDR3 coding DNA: TGCGCCAGCAGTTGGGGAGCCTCTGGAAACACCATATATTTT. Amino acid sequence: CASSWGASGNTIYF.

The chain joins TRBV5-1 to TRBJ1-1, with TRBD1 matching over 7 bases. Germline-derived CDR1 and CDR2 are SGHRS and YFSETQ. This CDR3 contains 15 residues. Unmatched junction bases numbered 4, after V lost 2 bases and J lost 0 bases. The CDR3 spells CASSFEQGMNTEAFF. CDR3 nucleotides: TGCGCCAGCAGCTTCGAACAGGGGATGAACACTGAAGCTTTCTTT.

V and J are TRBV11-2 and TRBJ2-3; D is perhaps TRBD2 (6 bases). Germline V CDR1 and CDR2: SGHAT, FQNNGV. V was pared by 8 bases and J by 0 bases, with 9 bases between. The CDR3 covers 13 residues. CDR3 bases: TGTGCCAGCCTGGCGGGGAGCACAGATACGCAGTATTTT. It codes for CASLAGSTDTQYF. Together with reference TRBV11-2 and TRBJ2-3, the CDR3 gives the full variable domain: EAGVAQSPRYKIIEKRQSVAFWCNPISGHATLYWYQQILGQGPKLLIQFQNNGVVDDSQLPKDRFSAERLKGVDSTLKIQPAKLEDSAVYLCASLAGSTDTQYFGPGTRLTVL.

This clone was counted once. CDR3: CASSPITGDYGYTF. DNA of the CDR3: TGCGCCAGCAGCCCAATAACAGGGGACTATGGCTACACCTTC. This chain links TRBV4-1 with TRBJ1-2, with TRBD1 matching over 7 bases. V shed 4 bases and J 3 bases; nucleotides not matched to a gene: 5. CDR1 is MGHRA and CDR2 is YSYEKL in the germline V gene. This CDR3 is built from 14 residues.

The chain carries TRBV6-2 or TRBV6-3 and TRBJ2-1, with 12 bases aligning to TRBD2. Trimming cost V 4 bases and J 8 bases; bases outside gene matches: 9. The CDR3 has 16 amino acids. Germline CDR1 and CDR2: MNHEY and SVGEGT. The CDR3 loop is CASSSLAGGPSDEQFF. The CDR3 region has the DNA TGTGCCAGCAGTTCCCTAGCGGGGGGGCCGTCAGATGAGCAGTTCTTC.

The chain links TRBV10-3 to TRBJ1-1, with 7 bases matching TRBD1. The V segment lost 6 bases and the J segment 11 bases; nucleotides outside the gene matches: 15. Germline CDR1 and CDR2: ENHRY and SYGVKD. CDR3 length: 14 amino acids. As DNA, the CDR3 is TGTGCCATCAGCCCACCCGGACAGGCCCACGGGGCTTTCTTT. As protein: CAISPPGQAHGAFF.